A selection of T cell receptor beta chains follows, all from one sample in a study of CD8 T cells in Susac syndrome. TCRdb re-called the immunoSEQ multiplex PCR reads through MiXCR, storing one row per CDR3 protein. Found here are 200,000 to 250,000 distinct CDR3 sequences, just over 90% of them singletons; the top ten hold 0.065% to 0.08%. The specimen sequenced was CD4+ T cells from PBMCs. The source is a human donor with multiple sclerosis. The CDR3 runs from the conserved cysteine through the conserved F or W. Fields, in order: V gene, clone size, D gene, J gene, CDR3 protein, CDR3 DNA. A D gene is named only where the DNA matches it firmly. Rows may omit the clone size; those that give it use once, few, many or a size class.

>TRBV7-9|once|NA|TRBJ1-1
CASSLGGQGTEAFF
TGTGCCAGCAGCTTAGGGGGGCAGGGCACTGAAGCTTTCTTT
>TRBV20-1|NA|NA|TRBJ2-2
CSARVVANTGELFF
TGCAGTGCTAGAGTTGTAGCGAACACCGGGGAGCTGTTTTTT
>TRBV18|few|TRBD1|TRBJ1-4
CASSPGQGEKLFF
TGTGCCAGCTCCCCGGGACAGGGTGAAAAACTGTTTTTT
>TRBV4-1|NA|TRBD1|TRBJ2-6
CASSQGVATGGPGANVLTF
TGCGCCAGCAGCCAAGGAGTTGCGACAGGGGGACCTGGGGCCAACGTCCTGACTTTC
>TRBV10-3|NA|NA|TRBJ2-3
CAISTGTSTDTQYF
TGTGCCATCAGTACAGGAACCAGCACAGATACGCAGTATTTT
>TRBV20-1|once|TRBD1|TRBJ1-3
CSAQGGALGNTIYF
TGCAGTGCTCAGGGGGGGGCCCTCGGAAACACCATATATTTT
>TRBV6-5|NA|TRBD1|TRBJ1-2
CASRRDRSGGYTF
TGTGCCAGCAGACGGGACAGATCCGGCGGCTACACCTTC
>TRBV18|NA|NA|TRBJ2-3
CASSQGRQRTDTQYF
TGTGCCAGCTCGCAAGGACGTCAACGGACAGATACGCAGTATTTT
>TRBV11-2|NA|TRBD2|TRBJ2-3
CASSSLAGGVDTQYF
TGTGCCAGCAGCTCACTAGCGGGGGGGGTCGATACGCAGTATTTT
>TRBV7-3|once|NA|TRBJ1-3
CASSPGTDGNTIYF
TGTGCCAGCAGCCCGGGGACGGACGGAAACACCATATATTTT
>TRBV19|few|TRBD2|TRBJ2-3
CASSPTSGRASDTQYF
TGTGCCAGTAGTCCCACTAGCGGGAGGGCCTCAGATACGCAGTATTTT
>TRBV2|NA|NA|TRBJ1-6
CASGPGNRSPLHF
TGTGCCAGCGGGCCGGGAAATCGTTCACCCCTCCACTTT
>TRBV5-6|NA|NA|TRBJ1-1
CASSPLQGNTEAFF
TGTGCCAGCAGCCCCCTGCAGGGGAACACTGAAGCTTTCTTT
>TRBV11-2|NA|TRBD2|TRBJ2-1
CASSLGVGIAGANEQFF
TGTGCCAGCAGCTTAGGGGTGGGAATAGCGGGGGCAAATGAGCAGTTCTTC
>TRBV21-1|NA|NA|TRBJ2-4
CASSKAELFKNIQYF
TGTGCCAGCAGCAAAGCGGAGCTATTCAAAAACATTCAGTACTTC
>TRBV4-1|once|TRBD1|TRBJ2-2
CASSQVGRGLTGELFF
TGCGCCAGCAGCCAAGTGGGCAGGGGGCTCACCGGGGAGCTGTTTTTT
>TRBV6-1|NA|NA|TRBJ1-2
CASSESQGSGYTF
TGTGCCAGCAGTGAAAGTCAGGGGTCTGGCTACACCTTC
>TRBV6-6|once|NA|TRBJ2-1
CASSGEGRHEQFF
TGTGCCAGCAGCGGGGAAGGGCGGCATGAGCAGTTCTTC
>TRBV5-4|NA|NA|TRBJ1-1
CASTRGGPLNTEAFF
TGTGCCAGCACCCGTGGGGGACCTCTGAACACTGAAGCTTTCTTT
>TRBV5-1|NA|NA|TRBJ1-1
CASSLEWGTEAFF
TGCGCCAGCAGCTTGGAATGGGGGACTGAAGCTTTCTTT
>TRBV7-9|NA|NA|TRBJ2-1
CASSHVREAYNEQFF
TGTGCCAGCAGTCACGTGCGGGAAGCCTACAATGAGCAGTTCTTC
>TRBV9|NA|NA|TRBJ1-2
CASSSRGDPYGYTF
TGTGCCAGCAGCTCACGAGGGGATCCCTATGGCTACACCTTC